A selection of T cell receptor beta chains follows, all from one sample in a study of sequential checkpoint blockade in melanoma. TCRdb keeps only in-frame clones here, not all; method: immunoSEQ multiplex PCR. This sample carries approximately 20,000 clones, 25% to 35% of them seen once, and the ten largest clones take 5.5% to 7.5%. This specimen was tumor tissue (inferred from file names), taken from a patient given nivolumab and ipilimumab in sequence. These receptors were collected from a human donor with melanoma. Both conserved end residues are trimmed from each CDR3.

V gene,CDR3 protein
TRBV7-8,ASSLGWGGEAF
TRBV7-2,ASSLGRNTEAF
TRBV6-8,AIKVTGGVNTEAF
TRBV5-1,ASSLAGGGANTEAF
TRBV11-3,ASSLGRSSYNEQF
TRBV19,ASSVGTGDTDTQY
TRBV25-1,ASSRQGGGNTIY
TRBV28,ASSPLAGVKTQY
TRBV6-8,ASSDGQGARRNTEAF
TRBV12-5,ASGLGAGLAYNEQF
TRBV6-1,ASSEEGRTEYYEQY
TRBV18,ASSPSGGDQPQH
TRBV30,AWSVPGSSGNTIY
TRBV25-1,ASSGVGGTGELF
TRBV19,ASCSGHPSTGELF
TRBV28,ASSSQGLGQPQH
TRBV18,ASSPGGGSNEQF
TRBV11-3,ASSRTSGGDNEQF
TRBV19,ASSTPGGEVYGYT
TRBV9,ASSVDPLPDTQY
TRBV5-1,ASSGPGTGTEAF
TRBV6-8,ASQDGAGTDTQY
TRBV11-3,ASSLGPQGGYEQY
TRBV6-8,ASSYSSGTGELF
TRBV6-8,ASSDSIQGRFGTEAF
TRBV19,ASSITPGQFNEKLF
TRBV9,ASSVEGRDTQY
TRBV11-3,ASSTGPPRPEAF
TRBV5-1,ASSKDGTGFNEQY
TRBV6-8,ASSYARTGGQETQY
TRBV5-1,ASSLEGGGLGEQY
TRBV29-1,SVEEPGDTQY
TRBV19,ASNDRNTEAF